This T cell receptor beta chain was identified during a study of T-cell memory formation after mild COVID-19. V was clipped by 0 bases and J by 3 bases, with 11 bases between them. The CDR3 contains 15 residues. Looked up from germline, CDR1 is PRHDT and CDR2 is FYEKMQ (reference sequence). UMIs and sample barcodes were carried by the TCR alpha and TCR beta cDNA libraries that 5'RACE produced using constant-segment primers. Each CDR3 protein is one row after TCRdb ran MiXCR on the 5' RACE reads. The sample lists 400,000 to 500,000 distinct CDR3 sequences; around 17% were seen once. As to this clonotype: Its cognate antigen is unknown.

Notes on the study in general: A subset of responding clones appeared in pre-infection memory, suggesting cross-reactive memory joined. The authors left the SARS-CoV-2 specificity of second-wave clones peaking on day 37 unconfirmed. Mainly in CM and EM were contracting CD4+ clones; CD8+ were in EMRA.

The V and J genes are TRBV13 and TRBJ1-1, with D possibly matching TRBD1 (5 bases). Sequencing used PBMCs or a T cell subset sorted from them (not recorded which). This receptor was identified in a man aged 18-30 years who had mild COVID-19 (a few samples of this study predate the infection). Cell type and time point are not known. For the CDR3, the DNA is TGTGCCAGCAGCTTAGGCCTAGGAGGGGACACTGAAGCTTTCTTT. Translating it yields CASSLGLGGDTEAFF.